Listed below are T cell receptor beta chains from one sample, sequenced in a study of cytomegalovirus exposure and HLA in healthy donors. Only in-frame clones appear in the TCRdb table, and some are missing; sequencing was by immunoSEQ multiplex PCR. Of about 160,000 clones in the sample, nearly 90% were seen once. Sequencing was performed on PBMCs. The receptors come from a man younger than 35 in good health and CMV-seropositive. Each CDR3 is given with its conserved first and last residue.

v_gene,CDR3aa
TRBV18,CASSPMTGPNEQFF
TRBV4-2,CASSQDQGLAGMNEQFF
TRBV6-1,CASRGGGHEQYF
TRBV6-1,CASSEMAGGYNEQFF
TRBV19,CASSDRRYEQYF
TRBV4-2,CASSLLQVGNTEAFF
TRBV28,CASRPPGQGAQYF
TRBV28,CATGQGYQPQHF
TRBV19,CASSILRASGNDEQFF
TRBV6-1,CASSSPYQPQHF
TRBV9,CASSVGGGTSHRLQETQYF